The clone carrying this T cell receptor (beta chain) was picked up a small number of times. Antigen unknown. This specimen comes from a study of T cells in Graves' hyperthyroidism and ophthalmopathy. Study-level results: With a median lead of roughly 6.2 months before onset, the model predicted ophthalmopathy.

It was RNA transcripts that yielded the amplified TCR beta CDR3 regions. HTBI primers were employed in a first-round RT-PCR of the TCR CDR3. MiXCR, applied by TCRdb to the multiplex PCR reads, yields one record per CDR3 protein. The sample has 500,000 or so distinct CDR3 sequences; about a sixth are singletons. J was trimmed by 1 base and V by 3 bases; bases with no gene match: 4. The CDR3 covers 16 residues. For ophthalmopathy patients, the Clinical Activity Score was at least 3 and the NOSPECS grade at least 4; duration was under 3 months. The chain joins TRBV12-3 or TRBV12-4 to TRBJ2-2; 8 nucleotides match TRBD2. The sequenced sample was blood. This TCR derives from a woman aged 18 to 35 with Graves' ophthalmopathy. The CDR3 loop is CASSLTSERNTGELFF. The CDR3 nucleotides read TGTGCCAGCAGTTTGACTAGCGAGAGGAACACCGGGGAGCTGTTTTTT.